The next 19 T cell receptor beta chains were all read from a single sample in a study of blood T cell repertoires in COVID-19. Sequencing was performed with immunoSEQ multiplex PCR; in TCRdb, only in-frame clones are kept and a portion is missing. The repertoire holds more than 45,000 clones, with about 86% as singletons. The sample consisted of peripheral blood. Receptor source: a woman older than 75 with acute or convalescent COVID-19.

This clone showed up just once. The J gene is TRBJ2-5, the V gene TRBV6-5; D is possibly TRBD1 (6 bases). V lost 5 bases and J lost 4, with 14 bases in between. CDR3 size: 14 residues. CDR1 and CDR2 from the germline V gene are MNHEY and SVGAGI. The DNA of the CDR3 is TGTGCCAGCAGTAAGGCCAGGGGAGTAGAGACCCAGTACTTC. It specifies CASSKARGVETQYF.

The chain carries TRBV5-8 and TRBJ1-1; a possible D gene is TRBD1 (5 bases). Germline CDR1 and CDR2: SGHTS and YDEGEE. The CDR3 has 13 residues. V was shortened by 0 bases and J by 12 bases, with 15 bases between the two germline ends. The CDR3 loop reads CASSLEGQSRPFF. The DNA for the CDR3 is TGTGCCAGCAGCTTGGAAGGACAAAGTAGGCCTTTCTTT.

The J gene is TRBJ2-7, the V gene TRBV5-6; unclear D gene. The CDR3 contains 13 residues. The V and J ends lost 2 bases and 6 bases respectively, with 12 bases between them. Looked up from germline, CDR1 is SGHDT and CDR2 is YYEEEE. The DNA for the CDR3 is TGTGCCAGCAGCTTCGCTGGGTCGGGCGAGCAGTACTTC. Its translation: CASSFAGSGEQYF.

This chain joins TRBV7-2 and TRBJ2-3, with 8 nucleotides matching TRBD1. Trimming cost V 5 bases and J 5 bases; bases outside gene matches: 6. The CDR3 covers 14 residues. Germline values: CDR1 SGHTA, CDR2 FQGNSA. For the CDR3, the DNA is TGTGCCAGCAGCCCGACAGGGGTGGTAGATACGCAGTATTTT. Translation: CASSPTGVVDTQYF.

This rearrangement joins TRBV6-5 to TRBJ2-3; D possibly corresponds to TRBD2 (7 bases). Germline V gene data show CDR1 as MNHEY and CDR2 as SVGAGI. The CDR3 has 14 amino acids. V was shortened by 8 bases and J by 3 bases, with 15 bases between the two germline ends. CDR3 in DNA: TGTGCCAGCTTGAGAGGGGGGGCAACAGATACGCAGTATTTT. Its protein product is CASLRGGATDTQYF.

The CDR3 DNA reads TGTGCCAGCAGCAGATACAGGGACGACGAGCAGTACTTC. Translated, it gives CASSRYRDDEQYF. The chain employs TRBV2 and TRBJ2-7, with D possibly being TRBD1 (6 bases). Trimming took 6 bases from V and 5 from J, leaving 14 bases between them. Germline V gene data show CDR1 as SNHLY and CDR2 as FYNNEI. The CDR3 consists of 13 residues.

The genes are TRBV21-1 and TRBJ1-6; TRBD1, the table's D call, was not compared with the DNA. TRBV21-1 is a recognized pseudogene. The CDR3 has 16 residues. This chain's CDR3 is CASSKALQGCNSPLHF. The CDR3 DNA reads TGTGCCAGCAGCAAAGCGCTTCAGGGGTGTAATTCACCCCTCCACTTT.

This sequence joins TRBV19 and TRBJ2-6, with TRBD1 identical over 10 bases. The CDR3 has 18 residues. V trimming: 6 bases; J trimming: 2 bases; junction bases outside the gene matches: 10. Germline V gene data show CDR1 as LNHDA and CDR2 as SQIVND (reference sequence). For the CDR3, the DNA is TGTGCCAGTAGCCGACAGGGGGCTCTCCTGACTGGGGCCAACGTCCTGACTTTC. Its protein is CASSRQGALLTGANVLTF.

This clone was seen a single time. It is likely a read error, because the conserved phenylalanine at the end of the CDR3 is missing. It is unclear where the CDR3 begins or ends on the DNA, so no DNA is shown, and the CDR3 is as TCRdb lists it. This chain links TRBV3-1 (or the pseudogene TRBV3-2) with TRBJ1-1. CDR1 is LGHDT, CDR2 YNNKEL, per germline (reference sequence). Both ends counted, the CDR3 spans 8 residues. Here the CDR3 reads CASSRGLE.

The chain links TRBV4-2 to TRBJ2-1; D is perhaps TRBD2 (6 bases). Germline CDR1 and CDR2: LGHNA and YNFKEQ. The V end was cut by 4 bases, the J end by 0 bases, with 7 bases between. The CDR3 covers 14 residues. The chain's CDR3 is CASSPGGSYNEQFF. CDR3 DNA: TGTGCCAGCAGCCCCGGGGGCTCCTACAATGAGCAGTTCTTC.

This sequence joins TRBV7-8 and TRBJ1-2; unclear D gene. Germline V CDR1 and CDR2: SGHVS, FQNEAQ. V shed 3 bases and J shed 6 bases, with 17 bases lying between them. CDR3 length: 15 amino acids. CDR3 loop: CASSFTGNQRDGYTF. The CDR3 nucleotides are TGTGCCAGCAGCTTTACCGGGAACCAGAGAGATGGCTACACCTTC.

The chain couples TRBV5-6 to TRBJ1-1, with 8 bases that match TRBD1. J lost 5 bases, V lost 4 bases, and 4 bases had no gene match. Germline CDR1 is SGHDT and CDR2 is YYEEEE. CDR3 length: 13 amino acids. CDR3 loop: CASSRQGITEAFF. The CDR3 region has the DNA TGTGCCAGCAGCAGACAGGGGATAACTGAAGCTTTCTTT.

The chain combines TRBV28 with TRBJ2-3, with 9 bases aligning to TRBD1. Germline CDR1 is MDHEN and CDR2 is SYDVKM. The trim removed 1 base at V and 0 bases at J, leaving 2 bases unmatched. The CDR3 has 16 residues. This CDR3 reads CASSLYGTGSTDTQYF. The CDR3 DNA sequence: TGTGCCAGCAGTTTATACGGGACAGGGAGCACAGATACGCAGTATTTT. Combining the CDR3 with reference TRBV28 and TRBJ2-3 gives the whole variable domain DVKVTQSSRYLVKRTGEKVFLECVQDMDHENMFWYRQDPGLGLRLIYFSYDVKMKEKGDIPEGYSVSREKKERFSLILESASTNQTSMYLCASSLYGTGSTDTQYFGPGTRLTVL.

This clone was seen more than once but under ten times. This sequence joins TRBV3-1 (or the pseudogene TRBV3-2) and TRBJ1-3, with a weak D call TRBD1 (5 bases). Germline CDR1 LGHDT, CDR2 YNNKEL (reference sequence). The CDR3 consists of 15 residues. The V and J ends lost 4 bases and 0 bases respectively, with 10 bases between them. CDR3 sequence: CASSPGGISGNTIYF. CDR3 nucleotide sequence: TGTGCCAGCAGCCCGGGGGGTATCTCTGGAAACACCATATATTTT.

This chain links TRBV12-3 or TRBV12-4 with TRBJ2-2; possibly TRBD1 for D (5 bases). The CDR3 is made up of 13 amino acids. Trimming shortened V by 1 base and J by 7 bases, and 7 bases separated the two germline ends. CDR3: CASSLGGVGELFF. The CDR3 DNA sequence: TGTGCCAGCAGTTTAGGGGGCGTCGGGGAGCTGTTTTTT.

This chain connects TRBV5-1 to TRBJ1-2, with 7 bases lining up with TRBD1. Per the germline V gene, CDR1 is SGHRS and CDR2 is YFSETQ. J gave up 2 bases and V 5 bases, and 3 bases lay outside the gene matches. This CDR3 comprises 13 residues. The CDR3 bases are TGCGCCAGCAGTAGGGACAGAAACTATGGCTACACCTTC. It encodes CASSRDRNYGYTF.

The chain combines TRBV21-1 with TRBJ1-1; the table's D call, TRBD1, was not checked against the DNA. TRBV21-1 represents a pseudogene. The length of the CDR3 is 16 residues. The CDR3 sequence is CASSASLGLGYTEAFF. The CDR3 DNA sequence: TGTGCCAGCAGCGCCTCGTTGGGGCTCGGGTACACTGAAGCTTTCTTT.

For the CDR3, the DNA is TGTGCCAGCAGTGAAGCCGGGGGAATCCTGTCCACGGGAGGAAACACCATATATTTT. It is translated as CASSEAGGILSTGGNTIYF. This chain joins TRBV6-1 and TRBJ1-3; tentative D call: TRBD1 (5 bases). This CDR3 comprises 19 residues. Germline V gives CDR1 MNHNS, CDR2 SASEGT. V was clipped by 0 bases and J by 4 bases, with 22 bases between them.

The DNA for the CDR3 is TGTGCAACCCACACAGGGGCCTTCCAAGAGACCCAGTACTTC. The encoded protein is CATHTGAFQETQYF. The chain combines TRBV6-5 with TRBJ2-5; 7 bases fit TRBD1. Germline CDR1 and CDR2: MNHEY and SVGAGI. The CDR3 runs 14 residues.